These 13 T cell receptor beta chains were sequenced from one sample in a study of blood T cell repertoires in COVID-19. Data came from immunoSEQ multiplex PCR; TCRdb stores just in-frame clones and leaves some out. The table has 200,000 to 300,000 clones, around nine tenths seen once. The source material was peripheral blood. The receptors here all came from a man aged 25-45 years with COVID-19, enrolled during active disease.

V and J are TRBV7-2 and TRBJ1-5, with TRBD1 identical over 9 bases. Germline V gene sequence: CDR1 SGHTA, CDR2 FQGNSA. This CDR3 is 17 amino acids long. Unmatched junction bases numbered 13, after V lost 4 bases and J lost 6 bases. The CDR3: CASSSREQGAWGQPQHF. The CDR3, as DNA: TGTGCCAGCAGCTCGCGGGAACAGGGGGCTTGGGGTCAGCCCCAGCATTTT.

The rearrangement links TRBV6-1 to TRBJ1-2; D perhaps matches TRBD1 (5 bases). V lost 2 bases and J lost 4, with 23 bases in between. The CDR3 has 18 residues. Germline-derived CDR1 and CDR2 are MNHNS and SASEGT. CDR3 nucleotides: TGTGCCAGCAGTGAACTGGGGCAATCCCCGAGATTTGGCTATGGCTACACCTTC. Translated, it gives CASSELGQSPRFGYGYTF.

The rearrangement joins TRBV19 to TRBJ2-7, with 10 bases matching TRBD1. The CDR3 consists of 15 residues. Germline trimming cut 6 bases from V and 4 bases from J; bases unmatched to any gene: 9. Per germline, CDR1 LNHDA and CDR2 SQIVND (reference sequence). The CDR3 DNA reads as TGTGCCAGTAGCCTCCCCGGGACAGGGGCATACGAGCAGTACTTC. Translated, it gives CASSLPGTGAYEQYF.

The chain combines TRBV6-1 with TRBJ2-7; D not certain. Germline CDR1 MNHNS, CDR2 SASEGT. The CDR3 contains 14 residues. V shed 2 bases and J shed 0 bases, with 8 bases lying between them. CDR3 region: CASSEQASSYEQYF. CDR3 DNA sequence: TGTGCCAGCAGTGAACAGGCGAGCTCCTACGAGCAGTACTTC.

J is TRBJ1-5 and V is TRBV20-1; 7 bases align to TRBD1. Looked up from germline, CDR1 is DFQATT and CDR2 is SNEGSKA (reference sequence). The CDR3 has 11 amino acids. V lost 5 bases to trimming and J lost 8 bases; unmatched junction nucleotides: 3. The CDR3 region has the DNA TGCAGTGCTTCCCAGGGGGAGCCCCAGCATTTT. It codes for CSASQGEPQHF.

This chain links TRBV5-5 with TRBJ2-3; 12 bases line up with TRBD2. Germline V gene lookup returns CDR1 SGHKS and CDR2 YYEKEE (reference sequence). CDR3 length: 18 amino acids. The trim removed 4 bases at V and 1 base at J, leaving 10 bases unmatched. The CDR3 protein is CASSLTSGGLTGTDTQYF. CDR3 DNA sequence: TGTGCCAGCAGCCTGACTAGCGGGGGCCTGACGGGCACAGATACGCAGTATTTT.

J is TRBJ1-4 and V is TRBV10-2, with D possibly being TRBD1 (6 bases). This CDR3 region has 14 residues. Trimming cost V 4 bases and J 10 bases, with 16 bases left between them. CDR1 and CDR2 (germline): WSHSY, SAAADI. The chain's CDR3 is CASSVEGGERKLFF. CDR3 DNA sequence: TGCGCCAGCAGTGTTGAAGGGGGGGAGCGAAAACTGTTTTTT.

The V call is TRBV2, the J call TRBJ1-4; D remains unclear. The CDR3 covers 17 residues. Germline V gene sequence: CDR1 SNHLY, CDR2 FYNNEI. The V end lost 6 bases, the J end lost 4 bases, and 21 bases lay between the germline ends. CDR3 loop: CASRADSGREYNEKLFF. In DNA, the CDR3 is TGTGCCAGCAGGGCAGATTCGGGTCGAGAGTATAATGAAAAACTGTTTTTT.

Regarding this clone: The same CDR3 can be traced to other DNA sequences in this sample. The chain couples TRBV5-1 to TRBJ1-1, with 8 positions matching TRBD1. This CDR3 spans 14 amino acids. After removal of 4 bases from V and 3 bases from J, the junction contained 5 bases not matched to a gene. CDR1 and CDR2 (germline): SGHRS, YFSETQ. In nucleotides, the CDR3 is TGCGCCAGCAGCACCGGACAGGGTGACACTGAAGCTTTCTTT. Protein product: CASSTGQGDTEAFF.

The rearrangement joins TRBV5-1 to TRBJ1-1; 9 bases agree with TRBD1. CDR3 length: 15 amino acids. From germline, CDR1 is SGHRS and CDR2 YFSETQ. V lost 5 bases and J lost 4; bases outside the gene matches: 9. CDR3 bases: TGCGCCAGCAGGCCTGGGACAGGGTTGAGCACTGAAGCTTTCTTT. Its translation: CASRPGTGLSTEAFF.

The J gene is TRBJ1-2, the V gene TRBV7-9; D is ambiguous. This CDR3 contains 15 residues. The germline V gene encodes CDR1 SEHNR and CDR2 FQNEAQ (reference sequence). V was cut by 1 base and J by 1 base, with 10 bases left in between. This CDR3 reads CASSLDGVINYGYTF. The CDR3 region has the DNA TGTGCCAGCAGCTTAGACGGGGTTATTAACTATGGCTACACCTTC.

The V gene is TRBV28, the J gene TRBJ1-3; D remains ambiguous. The CDR3 covers 16 residues. Trimming shortened V by 6 bases and J by 0 bases, and 15 bases separated the two germline ends. Germline V gene sequence: CDR1 MDHEN, CDR2 SYDVKM. The DNA for the CDR3 is TGTGCCAGCAGGCGCTCTACAGCTGACTCTGGAAACACCATATATTTT. Its protein product is CASRRSTADSGNTIYF.

The chain couples TRBV9 to TRBJ1-4, with 10 bases fitting TRBD1. V trimming: 3 bases; J trimming: 7 bases; junction bases outside the gene matches: 6. CDR1 SGDLS and CDR2 YYNGEE come from the germline V gene. The CDR3 totals 15 residues. In nucleotides, the CDR3 is TGTGCCAGCAGCGCCCCCGGGACAGGGGCTGAAAAACTGTTTTTT. As protein: CASSAPGTGAEKLFF.